The source of this TCR beta chain is a study of cytomegalovirus exposure and HLA in healthy donors. The CDR3 is made up of 17 amino acids. The trim removed 4 bases at V and 2 bases at J, leaving 11 bases unmatched. Germline V gene sequence: CDR1 LNHDA, CDR2 SQIVND (reference sequence). In the PCR, 60 Vbeta and 13 Jbeta primers were used. Some clones are missing from TCRdb's copy, which holds only in-frame ones; the method was immunoSEQ multiplex PCR. The sample table includes 100,000 to 150,000 clones. This TCR came from a woman aged 40 to 50 in good health and CMV-seropositive. Sequencing was carried out using PBMCs. V is TRBV19 and J is TRBJ2-3, with TRBD2 matching 8 bases. CDR3 amino acids: CASSNYGRAGITDTQYF. The CDR3 DNA reads as TGTGCCAGTAGTAACTACGGGAGGGCCGGGATCACAGATACGCAGTATTTT.